This TCR beta chain was observed in a study of blood T cell repertoires in COVID-19. Germline CDR1 reads SQVTM; CDR2 reads ANQGSEA. This CDR3 has 12 amino acids. The junction had 5 bases not matched to a gene; V was cut back by 6 bases and J by 5 bases. Method: immunoSEQ multiplex PCR; TCRdb's copy keeps in-frame clones and lacks some. The profile shows some 250,000 clones, around 90% of them singletons. The TCR comes from a man aged 55 to 69 who had recovered from COVID-19. The V call is TRBV29-1, the J call TRBJ2-5; 8 positions match TRBD1. The sample consisted of peripheral blood. CDR3 coding DNA: TGCAGCGTAGGTCAGGGGGCCGAGACCCAGTACTTC. Its translation: CSVGQGAETQYF. Looking up the rest from reference TRBV29-1 and TRBJ2-5 gives the full variable domain: SAVISQKPSRDICQRGTSLTIQCQVDSQVTMMFWYRQQPGQSLTLIATANQGSEATYESGFVIDKFPISRPNLTFSTLTVSNMSPEDSSIYLCSVGQGAETQYFGPGTRLLVL.